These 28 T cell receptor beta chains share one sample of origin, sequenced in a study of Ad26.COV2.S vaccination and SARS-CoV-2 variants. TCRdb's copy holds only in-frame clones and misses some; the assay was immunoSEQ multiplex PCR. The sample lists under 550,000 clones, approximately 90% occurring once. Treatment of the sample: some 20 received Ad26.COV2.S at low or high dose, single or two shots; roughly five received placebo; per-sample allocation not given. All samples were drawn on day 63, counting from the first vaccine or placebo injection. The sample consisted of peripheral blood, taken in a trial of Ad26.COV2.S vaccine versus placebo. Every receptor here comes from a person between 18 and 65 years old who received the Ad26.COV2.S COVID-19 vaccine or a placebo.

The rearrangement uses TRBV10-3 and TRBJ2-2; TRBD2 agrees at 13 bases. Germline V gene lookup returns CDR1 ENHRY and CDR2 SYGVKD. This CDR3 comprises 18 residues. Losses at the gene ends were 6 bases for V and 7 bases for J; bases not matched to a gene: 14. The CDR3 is CAISPRGLAGPRGGELFF. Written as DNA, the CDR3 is TGTGCCATCAGCCCCAGGGGACTAGCGGGACCTCGTGGCGGGGAGCTGTTTTTT.

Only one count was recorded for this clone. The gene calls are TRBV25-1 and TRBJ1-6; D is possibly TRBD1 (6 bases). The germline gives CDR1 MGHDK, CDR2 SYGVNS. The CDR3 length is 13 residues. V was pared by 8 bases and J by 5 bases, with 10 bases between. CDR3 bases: TGTGCCAGCCAGGGGAGTAATAATTCACCCCTCCACTTT. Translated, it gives CASQGSNNSPLHF.

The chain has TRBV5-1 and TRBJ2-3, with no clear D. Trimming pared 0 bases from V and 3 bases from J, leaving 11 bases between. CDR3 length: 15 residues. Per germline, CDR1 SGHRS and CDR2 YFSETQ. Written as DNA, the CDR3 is TGCGCCAGCAGCTTGGAAAGTATCCAGACAGATACGCAGTATTTT. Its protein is CASSLESIQTDTQYF.

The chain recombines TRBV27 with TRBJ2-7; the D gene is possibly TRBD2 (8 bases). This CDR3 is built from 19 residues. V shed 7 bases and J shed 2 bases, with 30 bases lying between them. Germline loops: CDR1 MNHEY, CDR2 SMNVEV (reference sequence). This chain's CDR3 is CASTSGTAIASGFAYEQYF. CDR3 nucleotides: TGTGCCAGCACTTCCGGGACAGCAATCGCTAGCGGGTTCGCCTACGAGCAGTACTTC.

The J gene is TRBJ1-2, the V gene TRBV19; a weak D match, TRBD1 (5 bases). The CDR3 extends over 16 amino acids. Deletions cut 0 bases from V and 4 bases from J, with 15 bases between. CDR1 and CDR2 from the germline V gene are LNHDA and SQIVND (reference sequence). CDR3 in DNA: TGTGCCAGTAGTATAGATTATACGGGACCCTTCTATGGCTACACCTTC. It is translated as CASSIDYTGPFYGYTF.

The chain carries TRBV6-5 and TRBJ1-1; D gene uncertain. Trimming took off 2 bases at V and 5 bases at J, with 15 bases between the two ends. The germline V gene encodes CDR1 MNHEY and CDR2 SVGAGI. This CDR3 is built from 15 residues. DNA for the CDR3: TGTGCCAGCAGTTACAGGGTTAATGTGGATACTGAAGCTTTCTTT. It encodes CASSYRVNVDTEAFF.

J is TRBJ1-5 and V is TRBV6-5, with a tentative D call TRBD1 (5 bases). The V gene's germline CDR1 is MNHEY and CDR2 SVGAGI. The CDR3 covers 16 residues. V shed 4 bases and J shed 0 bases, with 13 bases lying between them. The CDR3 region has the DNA TGTGCCAGCAGTTCCCGGGACGGCTATAGCAATCAGCCCCAGCATTTT. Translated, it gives CASSSRDGYSNQPQHF.

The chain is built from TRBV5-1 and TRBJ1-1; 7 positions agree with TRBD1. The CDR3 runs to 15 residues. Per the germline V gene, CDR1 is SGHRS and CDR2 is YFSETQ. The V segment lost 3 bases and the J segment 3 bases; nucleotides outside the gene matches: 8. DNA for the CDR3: TGCGCCAGCAGCTCGATAGGGGGCGAGGACACTGAAGCTTTCTTT. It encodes CASSSIGGEDTEAFF. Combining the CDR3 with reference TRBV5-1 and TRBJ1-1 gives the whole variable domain KAGVTQTPRYLIKTRGQQVTLSCSPISGHRSVSWYQQTPGQGLQFLFEYFSETQRNKGNFPGRFSGRQFSNSRSEMNVSTLELGDSALYLCASSSIGGEDTEAFFGQGTRLTVV.

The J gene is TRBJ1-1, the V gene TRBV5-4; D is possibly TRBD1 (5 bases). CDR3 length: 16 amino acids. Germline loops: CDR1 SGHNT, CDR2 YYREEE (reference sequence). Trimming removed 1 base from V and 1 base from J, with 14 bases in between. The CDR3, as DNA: TGTGCCAGCAGCTTGTACTCGGCCAGGGCGAACACTGAAGCTTTCTTT. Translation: CASSLYSARANTEAFF.

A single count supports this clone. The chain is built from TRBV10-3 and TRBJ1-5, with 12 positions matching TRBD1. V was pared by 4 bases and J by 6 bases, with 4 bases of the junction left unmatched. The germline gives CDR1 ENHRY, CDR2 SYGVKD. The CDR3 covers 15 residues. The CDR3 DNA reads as TGTGCCATCAGTGGGGGACAGGGGGCAAGTCAGCCCCAGCATTTT. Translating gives CAISGGQGASQPQHF.

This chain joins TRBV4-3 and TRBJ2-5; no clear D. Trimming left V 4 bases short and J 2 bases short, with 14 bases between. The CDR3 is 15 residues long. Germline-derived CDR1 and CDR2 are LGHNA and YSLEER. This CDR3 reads CASSRNGARQETQYF. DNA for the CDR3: TGCGCCAGCAGCCGGAATGGCGCCAGGCAAGAGACCCAGTACTTC.

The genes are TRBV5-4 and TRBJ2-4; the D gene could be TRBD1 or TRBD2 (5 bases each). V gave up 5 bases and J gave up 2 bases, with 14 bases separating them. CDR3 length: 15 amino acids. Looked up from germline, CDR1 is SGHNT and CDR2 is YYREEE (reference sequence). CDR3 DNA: TGTGCCAGCAGTCCCTCGGGGCGGACCAAAAACATTCAGTACTTC. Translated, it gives CASSPSGRTKNIQYF.

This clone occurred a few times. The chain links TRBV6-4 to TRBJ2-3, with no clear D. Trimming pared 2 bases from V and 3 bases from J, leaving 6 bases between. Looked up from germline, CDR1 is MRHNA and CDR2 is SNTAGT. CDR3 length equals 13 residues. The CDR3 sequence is CASSDSETDTQYF. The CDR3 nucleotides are TGTGCCAGCAGTGACAGTGAGACAGATACGCAGTATTTT.

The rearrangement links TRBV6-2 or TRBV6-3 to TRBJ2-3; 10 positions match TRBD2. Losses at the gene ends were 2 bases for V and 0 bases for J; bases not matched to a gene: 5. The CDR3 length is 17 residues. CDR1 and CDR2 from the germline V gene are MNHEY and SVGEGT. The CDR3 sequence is CASSYTGLAVSTDTQYF. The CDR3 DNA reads TGTGCCAGCAGTTACACAGGACTAGCGGTGAGCACAGATACGCAGTATTTT.

The DNA for the CDR3 is TGTGCCAGCAGCTCGAATATCGGGGGGTCGGATACGCAGTATTTT. This translates into CASSSNIGGSDTQYF. The chain couples TRBV11-3 to TRBJ2-3; 7 nucleotides match TRBD2. With V trimmed by 4 bases and J by 6 bases, 10 bases remained unmatched. CDR3 length: 15 residues. Germline assignment: CDR1 SGHNT and CDR2 YENEEA.

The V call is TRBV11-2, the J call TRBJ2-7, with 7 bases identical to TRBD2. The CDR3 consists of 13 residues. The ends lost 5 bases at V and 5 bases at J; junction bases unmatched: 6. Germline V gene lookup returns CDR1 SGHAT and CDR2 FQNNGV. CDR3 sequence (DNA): TGTGCCAGCAGCACCGGACTAGGCCACGAGCAGTACTTC. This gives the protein CASSTGLGHEQYF.

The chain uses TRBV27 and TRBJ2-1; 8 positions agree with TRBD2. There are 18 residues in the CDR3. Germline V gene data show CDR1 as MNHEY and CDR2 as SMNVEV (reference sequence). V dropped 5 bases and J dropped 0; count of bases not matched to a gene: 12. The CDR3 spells CASSPPAILAVSYNEQFF. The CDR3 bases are TGTGCCAGCAGTCCGCCGGCGATACTAGCGGTCTCCTACAATGAGCAGTTCTTC.

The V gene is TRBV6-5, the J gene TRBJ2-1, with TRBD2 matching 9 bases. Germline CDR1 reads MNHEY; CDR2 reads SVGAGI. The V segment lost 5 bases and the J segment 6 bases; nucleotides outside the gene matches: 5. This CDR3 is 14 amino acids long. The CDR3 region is CASSPTTSGNEQFF. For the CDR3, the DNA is TGTGCCAGCAGTCCGACGACTAGCGGCAATGAGCAGTTCTTC.

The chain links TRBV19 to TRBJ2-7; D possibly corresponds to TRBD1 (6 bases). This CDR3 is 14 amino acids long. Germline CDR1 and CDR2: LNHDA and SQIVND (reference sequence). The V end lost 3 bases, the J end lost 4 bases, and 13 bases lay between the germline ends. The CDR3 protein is CASSINRDSYEQYF. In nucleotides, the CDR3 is TGTGCCAGTAGTATCAACAGGGATAGTTACGAGCAGTACTTC.

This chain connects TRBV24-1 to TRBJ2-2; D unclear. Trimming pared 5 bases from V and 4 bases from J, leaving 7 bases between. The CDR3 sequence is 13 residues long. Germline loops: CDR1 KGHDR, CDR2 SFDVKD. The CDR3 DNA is TGTGCCACCAGTGGTCCTATCACCGGGGAGCTGTTTTTT. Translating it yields CATSGPITGELFF.

The CDR3 region has the DNA TGTGCCAGCACCAGACTAGCGGGAGCCTACAATGAGCAGTTCTTC. It is translated as CASTRLAGAYNEQFF. This rearrangement joins TRBV5-6 to TRBJ2-1; 12 nucleotides match TRBD2. Trimming at V came to 6 bases and at J to 2 bases, leaving 3 bases not matched to a gene. The CDR3 is 15 residues long. CDR1 is SGHDT and CDR2 is YYEEEE in the germline V gene.

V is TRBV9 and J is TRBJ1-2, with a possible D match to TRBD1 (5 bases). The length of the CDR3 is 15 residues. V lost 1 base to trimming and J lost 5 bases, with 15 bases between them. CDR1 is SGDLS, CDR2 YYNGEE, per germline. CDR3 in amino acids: CASSVIGRTSYGYTF. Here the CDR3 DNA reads TGTGCCAGCAGCGTAATAGGCAGGACAAGTTATGGCTACACCTTC.

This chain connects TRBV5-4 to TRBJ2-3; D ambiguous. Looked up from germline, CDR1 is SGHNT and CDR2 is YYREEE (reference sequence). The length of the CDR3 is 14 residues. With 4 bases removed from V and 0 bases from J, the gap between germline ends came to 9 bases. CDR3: CASSMTPSTDTQYF. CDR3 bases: TGTGCCAGCAGCATGACCCCAAGCACAGATACGCAGTATTTT.

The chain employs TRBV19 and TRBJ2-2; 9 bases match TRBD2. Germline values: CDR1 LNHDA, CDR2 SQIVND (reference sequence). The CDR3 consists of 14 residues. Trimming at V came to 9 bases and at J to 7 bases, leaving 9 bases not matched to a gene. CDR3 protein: CASHLAGDDGELFF. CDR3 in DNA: TGTGCCAGCCATTTAGCGGGAGACGACGGGGAGCTGTTTTTT.

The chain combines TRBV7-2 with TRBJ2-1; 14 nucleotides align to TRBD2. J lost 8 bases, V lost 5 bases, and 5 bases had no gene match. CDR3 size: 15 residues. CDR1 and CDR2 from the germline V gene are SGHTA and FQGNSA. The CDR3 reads CASSHGTSGRYEQFF. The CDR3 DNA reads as TGTGCCAGCAGCCATGGGACTAGCGGGAGATATGAGCAGTTCTTC.

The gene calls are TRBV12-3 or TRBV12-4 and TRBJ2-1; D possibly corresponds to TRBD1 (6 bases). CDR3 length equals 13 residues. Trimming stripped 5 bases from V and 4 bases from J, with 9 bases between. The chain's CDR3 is CASSKDSYNEQFF. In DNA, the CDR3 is TGTGCCAGCAGTAAGGACAGTTACAATGAGCAGTTCTTC.

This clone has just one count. The CDR3 sequence is CSVGETGANVLTF. Here the CDR3 DNA reads TGCAGCGTTGGCGAAACTGGGGCCAACGTCCTGACTTTC. This chain uses TRBV29-1 with TRBJ2-6; D gene ambiguous. The germline V gene encodes CDR1 SQVTM and CDR2 ANQGSEA. The CDR3 runs 13 residues. V lost 4 bases, J lost 2 bases, and 6 bases lay in between.

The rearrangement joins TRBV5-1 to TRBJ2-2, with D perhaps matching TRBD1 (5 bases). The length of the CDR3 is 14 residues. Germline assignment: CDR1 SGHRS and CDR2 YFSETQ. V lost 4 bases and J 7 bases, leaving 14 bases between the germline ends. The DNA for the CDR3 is TGCGCCAGCAGCCCTGTTCAGGGCGGCGGGGAGCTGTTTTTT. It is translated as CASSPVQGGGELFF.